This section outlines one TCR beta chain sequence together with its context. The entry originates in a study of blood T cells in healthy people across ages. A sample-barcoded 5' primer and a J-beta primer mix were used in a second PCR of roughly 6 to 12 cycles. TCRdb reanalysed the 5' RACE reads using MiXCR and keeps one entry per CDR3 protein. The sample records hundreds of thousands of distinct CDR3 sequences, around 45% being singletons. This CDR3 comprises 17 residues. Germline values: CDR1 SNHLY, CDR2 FYNNEI. Trimming shortened V by 6 bases and J by 0 bases, and 17 bases separated the two germline ends.

The J gene is TRBJ1-4, the V gene TRBV2; maybe TRBD1 (6 bases). Sequences were obtained from blood. The source is a woman aged 60-75 years in good health. In nucleotides, the CDR3 is TGTGCCAGCAGCTCAGACAGCCACAGGGCAACTAATGAAAAACTGTTTTTT. Residues: CASSSDSHRATNEKLFF. The whole variable domain, remainder taken from reference TRBV2 and TRBJ1-4, is EPEVTQTPSHQVTQMGQEVILRCVPISNHLYFYWYRQILGQKVEFLVSFYNNEISEKSEIFDDQFSVERPDGSNFTLKIRSTKLEDSAMYFCASSSDSHRATNEKLFFGSGTQLSVL.